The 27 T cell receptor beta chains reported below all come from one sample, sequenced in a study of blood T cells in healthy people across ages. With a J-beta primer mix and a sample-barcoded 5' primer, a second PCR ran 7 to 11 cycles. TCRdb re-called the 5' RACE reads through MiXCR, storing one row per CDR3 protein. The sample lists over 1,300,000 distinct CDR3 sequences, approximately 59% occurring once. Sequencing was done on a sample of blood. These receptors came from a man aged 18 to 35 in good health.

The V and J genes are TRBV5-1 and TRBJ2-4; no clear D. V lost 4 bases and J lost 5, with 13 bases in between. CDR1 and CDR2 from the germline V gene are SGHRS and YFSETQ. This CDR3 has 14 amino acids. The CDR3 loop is CASSNGQVENIQYF. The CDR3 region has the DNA TGCGCCAGCAGCAATGGGCAGGTGGAAAACATTCAGTACTTC.

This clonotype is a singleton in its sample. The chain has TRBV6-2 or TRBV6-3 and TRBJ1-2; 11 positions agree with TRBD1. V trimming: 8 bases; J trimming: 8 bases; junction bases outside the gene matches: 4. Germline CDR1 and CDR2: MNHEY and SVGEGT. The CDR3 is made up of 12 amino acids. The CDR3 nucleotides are TGTGCCAGCGGACAGGGGGCTGGAGGCTACACCTTC. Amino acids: CASGQGAGGYTF.

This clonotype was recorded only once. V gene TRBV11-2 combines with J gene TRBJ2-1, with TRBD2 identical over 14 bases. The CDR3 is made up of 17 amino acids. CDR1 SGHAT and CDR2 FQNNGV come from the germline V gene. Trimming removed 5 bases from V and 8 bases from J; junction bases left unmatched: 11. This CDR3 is CASSLPRTSGRQDEQFF. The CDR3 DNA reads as TGTGCCAGCAGCCTACCCCGGACTAGCGGGAGGCAGGATGAGCAGTTCTTC.

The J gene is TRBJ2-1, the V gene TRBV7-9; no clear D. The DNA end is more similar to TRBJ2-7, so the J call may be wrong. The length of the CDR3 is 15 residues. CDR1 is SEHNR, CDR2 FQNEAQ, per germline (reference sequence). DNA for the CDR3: TGTGCCAGCAGCTTGGCTCAAGGAACCTACAATGAGCAGTACTTC. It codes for CASSLAQGTYNEQYF.

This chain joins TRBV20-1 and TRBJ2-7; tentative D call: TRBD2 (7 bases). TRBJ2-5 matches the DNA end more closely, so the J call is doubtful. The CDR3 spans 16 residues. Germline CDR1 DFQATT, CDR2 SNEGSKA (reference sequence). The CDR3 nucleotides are TGCAGTGCTAGTAATTGGGGGGGCTCCATGAAAGAGACCCAGTACTTC. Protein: CSASNWGGSMKETQYF.

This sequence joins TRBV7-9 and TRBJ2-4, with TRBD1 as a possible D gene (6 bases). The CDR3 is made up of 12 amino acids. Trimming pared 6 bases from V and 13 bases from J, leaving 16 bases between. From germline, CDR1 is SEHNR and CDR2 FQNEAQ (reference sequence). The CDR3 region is CASSLQGWEQYF. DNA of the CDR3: TGTGCCAGCAGTCTCCAGGGGTGGGAGCAGTACTTC.

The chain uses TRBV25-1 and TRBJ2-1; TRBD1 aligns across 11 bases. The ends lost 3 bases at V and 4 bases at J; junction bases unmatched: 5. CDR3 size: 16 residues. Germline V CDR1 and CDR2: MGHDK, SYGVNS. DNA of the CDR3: TGTGCCAGCAGTGATCCTGGACAGGGGGCTTACAATGAGCAGTTCTTC. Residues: CASSDPGQGAYNEQFF.

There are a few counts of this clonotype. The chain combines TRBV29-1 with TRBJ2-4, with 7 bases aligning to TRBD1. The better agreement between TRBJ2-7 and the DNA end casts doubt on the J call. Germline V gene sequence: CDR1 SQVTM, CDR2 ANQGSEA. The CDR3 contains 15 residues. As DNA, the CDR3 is TGCAGCGTTGAAGACAAAGGGACAGAGACTAACGAGCAGTACTTC. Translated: CSVEDKGTETNEQYF.

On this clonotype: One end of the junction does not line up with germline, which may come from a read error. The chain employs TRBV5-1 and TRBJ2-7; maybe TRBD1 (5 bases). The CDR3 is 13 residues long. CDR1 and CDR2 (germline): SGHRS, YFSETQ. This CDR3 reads CASSLLGPNEQYF. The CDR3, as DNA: TGTGCCAGCAGCTTGCTGGGGCCCAACGAGCAGTACTTC. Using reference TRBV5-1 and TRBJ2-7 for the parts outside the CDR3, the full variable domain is KAGVTQTPRYLIKTRGQQVTLSCSPISGHRSVSWYQQTPGQGLQFLFEYFSETQRNKGNFPGRFSGRQFSNSRSEMNVSTLELGDSALYLCASSLLGPNEQYFGPGTRLTVT.

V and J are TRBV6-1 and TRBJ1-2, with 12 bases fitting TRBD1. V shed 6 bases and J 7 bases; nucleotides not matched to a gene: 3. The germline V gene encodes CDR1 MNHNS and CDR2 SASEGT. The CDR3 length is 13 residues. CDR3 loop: CASRLGQGAGYTF. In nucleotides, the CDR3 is TGTGCCAGCAGACTGGGACAGGGGGCTGGCTACACCTTC.

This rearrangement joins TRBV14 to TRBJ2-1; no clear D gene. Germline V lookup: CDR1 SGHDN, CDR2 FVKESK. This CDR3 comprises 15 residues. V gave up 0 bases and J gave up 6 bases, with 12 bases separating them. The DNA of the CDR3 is TGTGCCAGCAGCCAAGAGGTGCAGCTTCTCAATGAGCAGTTCTTC. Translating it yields CASSQEVQLLNEQFF.

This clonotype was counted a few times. The CDR3 reads CATSRDPGGTDTQYF. The CDR3 DNA sequence: TGTGCCACCAGCAGAGATCCTGGGGGCACAGATACGCAGTATTTT. This chain links TRBV15 with TRBJ2-3; D is uncertain. This CDR3 has 15 residues. Germline loops: CDR1 LNHNV, CDR2 YYDKDF (reference sequence). V lost 0 bases to trimming and J lost 1 base, with 8 bases between them.

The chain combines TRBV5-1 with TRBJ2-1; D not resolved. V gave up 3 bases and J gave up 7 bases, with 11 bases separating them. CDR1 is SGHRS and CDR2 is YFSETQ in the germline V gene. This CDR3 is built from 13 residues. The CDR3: CASSSFQENEQFF. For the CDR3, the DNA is TGCGCCAGCAGCTCCTTTCAGGAAAATGAGCAGTTCTTC.

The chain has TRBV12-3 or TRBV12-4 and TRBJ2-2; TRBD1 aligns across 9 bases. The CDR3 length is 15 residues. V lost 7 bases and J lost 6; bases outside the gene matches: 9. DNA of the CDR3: TGTGCCAGCAACCCGGGACAGGGTTTGTCCGGGGAGCTGTTTTTT. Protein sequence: CASNPGQGLSGELFF.

The CDR3 bases are TGCGCCAGCAGCCAAACTTGGACGCCTCCGAGCTCCTATAATTCACCCCTCCACTTT. It is translated as CASSQTWTPPSSYNSPLHF. The chain uses TRBV4-3 and TRBJ1-6; no definite D call. Germline V lookup: CDR1 LGHNA, CDR2 YSLEER. V was trimmed by 2 bases and J by 0 bases, leaving 17 bases between them. The CDR3 is 19 residues long.

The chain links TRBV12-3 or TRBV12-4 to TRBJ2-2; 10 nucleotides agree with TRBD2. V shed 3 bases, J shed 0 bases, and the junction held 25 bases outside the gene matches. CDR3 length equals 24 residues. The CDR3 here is CASSFFPRPIWGQGTSANTGELFF. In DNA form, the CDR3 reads TGTGCCAGCAGTTTCTTTCCGAGGCCCATTTGGGGGCAAGGGACTAGCGCGAACACCGGGGAGCTGTTTTTT.

The CDR3 DNA is TGTGCCACCAGTGATGCCACCGAGAACTATGGCTACACCTTC. Translated: CATSDATENYGYTF. This chain joins TRBV24-1 and TRBJ1-2; no clear D. The V gene lost 3 bases and the J gene lost 2 bases, with 9 bases spanning the gap. Germline V gene sequence: CDR1 KGHDR, CDR2 SFDVKD. The length of the CDR3 is 14 residues.

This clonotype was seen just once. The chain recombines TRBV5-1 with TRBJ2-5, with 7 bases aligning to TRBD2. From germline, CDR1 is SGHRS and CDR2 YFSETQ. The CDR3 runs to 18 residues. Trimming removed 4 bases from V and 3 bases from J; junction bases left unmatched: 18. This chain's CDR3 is CASSRRAAGVFLKETQYF. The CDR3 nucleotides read TGCGCCAGCAGCCGGAGAGCGGCGGGAGTCTTCCTAAAAGAGACCCAGTACTTC. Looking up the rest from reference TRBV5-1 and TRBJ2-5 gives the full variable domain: KAGVTQTPRYLIKTRGQQVTLSCSPISGHRSVSWYQQTPGQGLQFLFEYFSETQRNKGNFPGRFSGRQFSNSRSEMNVSTLELGDSALYLCASSRRAAGVFLKETQYFGPGTRLLVL.

CDR3 amino acids: CARSFFGTSGGNEQFF. The CDR3 DNA is TGTGCCAGAAGCTTTTTCGGGACTAGCGGGGGCAATGAGCAGTTCTTC. This sequence joins TRBV5-3 and TRBJ2-1, with 14 bases aligning to TRBD2. TRBV5-3 has ORF status, its function being uncertain. This CDR3 is 16 amino acids long. Losses at the gene ends were 2 bases for V and 6 bases for J; bases not matched to a gene: 4.

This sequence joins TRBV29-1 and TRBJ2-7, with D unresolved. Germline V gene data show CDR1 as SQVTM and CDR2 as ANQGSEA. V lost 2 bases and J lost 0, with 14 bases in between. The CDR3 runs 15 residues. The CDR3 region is CSVENPDTASYEQYF. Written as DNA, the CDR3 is TGCAGCGTTGAAAATCCCGACACTGCCTCCTACGAGCAGTACTTC.

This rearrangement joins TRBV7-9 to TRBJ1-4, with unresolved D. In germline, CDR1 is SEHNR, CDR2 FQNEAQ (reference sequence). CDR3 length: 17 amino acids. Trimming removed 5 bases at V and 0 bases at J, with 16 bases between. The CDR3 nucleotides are TGTGCCAGCAGCCCAGTCCTGGCCCCTGCAACTAATGAAAAACTGTTTTTT. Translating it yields CASSPVLAPATNEKLFF.

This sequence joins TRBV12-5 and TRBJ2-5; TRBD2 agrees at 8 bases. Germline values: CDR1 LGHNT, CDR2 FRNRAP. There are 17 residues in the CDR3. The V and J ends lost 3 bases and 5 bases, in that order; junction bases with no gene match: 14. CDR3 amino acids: CASGFPGLDGSWETQYF. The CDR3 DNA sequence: TGTGCTAGTGGTTTCCCGGGACTAGATGGGTCCTGGGAGACCCAGTACTTC.

CDR3 coding DNA: TGCAGCGTTGAAGAACTAAGGACTAGCGGATACACAGATACGCAGTATTTT. Translating it yields CSVEELRTSGYTDTQYF. The rearrangement links TRBV29-1 to TRBJ2-3; TRBD2 agrees at 10 bases. Losses at the gene ends were 0 bases for V and 2 bases for J; bases not matched to a gene: 8. CDR1 SQVTM and CDR2 ANQGSEA come from the germline V gene. The CDR3 spans 17 residues.

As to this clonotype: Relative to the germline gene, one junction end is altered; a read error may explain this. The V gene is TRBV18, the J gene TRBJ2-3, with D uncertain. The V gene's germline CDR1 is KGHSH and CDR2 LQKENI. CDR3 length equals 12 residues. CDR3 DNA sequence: TGTGCCAGCTCAGTGAGCAAAGATACGCAGTATTTT. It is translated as CASSVSKDTQYF. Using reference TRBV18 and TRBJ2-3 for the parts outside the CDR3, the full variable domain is NAGVMQNPRHLVRRRGQEARLRCSPMKGHSHVYWYRQLPEEGLKFMVYLQKENIIDESGMPKERFSAEFPKEGPSILRIQQVVRGDSAAYFCASSVSKDTQYFGPGTRLTVL.

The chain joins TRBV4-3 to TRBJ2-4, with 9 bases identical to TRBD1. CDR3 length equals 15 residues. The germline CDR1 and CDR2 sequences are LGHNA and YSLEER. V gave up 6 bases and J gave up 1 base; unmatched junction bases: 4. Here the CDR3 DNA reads TGCGCCAGCAGTCATGGACAGGGGGCCAAAAACATTCAGTACTTC. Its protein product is CASSHGQGAKNIQYF.

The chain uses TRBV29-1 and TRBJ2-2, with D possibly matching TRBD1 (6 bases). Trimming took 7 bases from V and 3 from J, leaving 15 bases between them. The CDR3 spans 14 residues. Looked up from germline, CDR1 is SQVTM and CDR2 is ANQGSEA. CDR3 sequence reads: CSGSGTRYTGELFF. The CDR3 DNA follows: TGCAGCGGGTCCGGGACAAGGTACACCGGGGAGCTGTTTTTT.

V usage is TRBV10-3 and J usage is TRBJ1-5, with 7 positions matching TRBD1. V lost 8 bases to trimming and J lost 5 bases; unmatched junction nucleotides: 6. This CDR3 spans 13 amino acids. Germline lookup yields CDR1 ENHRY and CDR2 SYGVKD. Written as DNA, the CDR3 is TGTGCCATCGGGAACAGGGGTGATCAGCCCCAGCATTTT. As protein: CAIGNRGDQPQHF.